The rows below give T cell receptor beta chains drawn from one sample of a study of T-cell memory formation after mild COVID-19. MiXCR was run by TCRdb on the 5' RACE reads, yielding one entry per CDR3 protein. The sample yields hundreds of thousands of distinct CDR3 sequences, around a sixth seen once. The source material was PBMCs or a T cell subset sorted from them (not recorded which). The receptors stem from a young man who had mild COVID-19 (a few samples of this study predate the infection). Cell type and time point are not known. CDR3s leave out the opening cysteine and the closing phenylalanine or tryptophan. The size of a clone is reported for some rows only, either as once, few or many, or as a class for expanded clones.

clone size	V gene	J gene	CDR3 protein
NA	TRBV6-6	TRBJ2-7	ASSPRASGGSYEQY
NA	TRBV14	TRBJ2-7	ASSPREPYEQY
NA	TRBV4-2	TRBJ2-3	ASSQATGNTDTQY
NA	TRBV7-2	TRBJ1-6	ASSLGGQGVYNSPLH
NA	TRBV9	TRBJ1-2	ASSTGDRVRGYT
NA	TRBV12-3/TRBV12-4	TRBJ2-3	ASSRRLAGGLTDTQY
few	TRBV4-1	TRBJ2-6	ASSQSPGHIGGSGANVLT
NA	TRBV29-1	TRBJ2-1	SVPDSHNEQF
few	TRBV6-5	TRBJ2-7	ASSYGDPGLAGGNNEQY
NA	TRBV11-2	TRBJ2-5	ASQEGWETQY
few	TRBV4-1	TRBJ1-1	ATEGGGEGAF
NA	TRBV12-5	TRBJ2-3	ASGRDRTDTQY
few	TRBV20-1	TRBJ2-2	SARGWTGQTNTGELF
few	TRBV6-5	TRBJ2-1	ASSSFKGSSYNEQF
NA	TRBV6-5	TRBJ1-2	ASSKQGDGYT
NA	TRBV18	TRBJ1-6	ASSPPHGPDSPLH
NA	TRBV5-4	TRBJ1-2	ASSRPRERYGYT
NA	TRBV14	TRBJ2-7	ASSQDQGRGWWEQY
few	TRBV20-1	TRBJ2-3	SARGPSGSNTQY
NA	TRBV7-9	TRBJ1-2	ASSFLTGNYGYT
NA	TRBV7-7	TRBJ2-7	ASSFSKGHEQY
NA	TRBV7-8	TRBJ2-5	ASSLGGAGQETQY
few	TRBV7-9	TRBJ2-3	ASSAPGDALDTQY
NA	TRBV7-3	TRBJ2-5	ASSPSMVETQY
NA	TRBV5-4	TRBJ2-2	ASSLNTYTGELF
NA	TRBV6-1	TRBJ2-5	ASRAAAVNFQETQY
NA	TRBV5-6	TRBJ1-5	ASSLTGATPYSNQPQH
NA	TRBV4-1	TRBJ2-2	ASSPEGRTGELF
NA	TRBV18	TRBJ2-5	ASSPWTSGYLGTQY
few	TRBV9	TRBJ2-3	ASSDPGTTTDTQY
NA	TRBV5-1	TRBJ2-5	ASSSLPQAGETQY
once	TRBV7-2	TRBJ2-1	ASSGRAGGPYEQF
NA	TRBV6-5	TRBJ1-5	ASSYTVGNQPQH
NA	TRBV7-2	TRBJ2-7	ASSTRYGTYEQY
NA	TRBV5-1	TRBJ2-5	ASSLGQGFETQY
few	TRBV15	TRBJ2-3	ATSRDPLGTSKTDTQY
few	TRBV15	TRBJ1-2	ATSRDPGATLYGYT
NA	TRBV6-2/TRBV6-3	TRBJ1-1	ASTWTGGGTEAF